Below are 19 T cell receptor beta chains sequenced from a single sample in a study of glioma-infiltrating T cells after dendritic cell vaccination (dated by TCRdb to 2015 to 2016). Sample time point, as interpreted from the label and publication: after dendritic cell vaccination, including at tumor progression/relapse. Receptor libraries were prepared by the immunoSEQ multiplex PCR assay. As stored in TCRdb, this immuneACCESS dataset retains in-frame rearrangements with V and J assigned. A fraction of the clones does not appear; measured against another copy, unresolved V genes explain less than half of the discrepancy, and the remainder lacks a known reason. For this sample there are roughly 60,000 clones; around nine tenths appear just once. Of the sample, around a tenth falls within the top ten clones. The sequences come from blood, collected after dendritic cell vaccination. All receptors derive from a human donor with glioblastoma.

This rearrangement joins TRBV11-3 to TRBJ1-1; D possibly corresponds to TRBD1 (5 bases). The ends were cut back, 1 base at V and 1 base at J, with 16 bases in the middle. CDR3 size: 17 residues. The germline gives CDR1 SGHNT, CDR2 YENEEA. The CDR3 loop is CASSLGEPGRPNTEAFF. The CDR3 DNA is TGTGCCAGCAGCTTAGGTGAGCCAGGGCGGCCGAACACTGAAGCTTTCTTT.

The gene calls are TRBV13 and TRBJ2-3; TRBD1 matches at 7 bases. The CDR3 is 13 residues long. The V gene end was trimmed by 4 bases and the J gene end by 5 bases; junction bases not matched to a gene: 3. Germline assignment: CDR1 PRHDT and CDR2 FYEKMQ (reference sequence). The CDR3 loop is CASSSRQGDTQYF. The CDR3 DNA reads TGTGCCAGCAGCTCTAGACAGGGAGATACGCAGTATTTT.

The rearrangement joins TRBV29-1 to TRBJ1-1; TRBD1 matches at 12 bases. V dropped 7 bases and J dropped 2; count of bases not matched to a gene: 2. The CDR3 extends over 13 amino acids. Germline V CDR1 and CDR2: SQVTM, ANQGSEA. CDR3 protein: CSGDRGHNTEAFF. For the CDR3, the DNA is TGCAGCGGGGACAGGGGGCATAACACTGAAGCTTTCTTT.

The chain joins TRBV5-1 to TRBJ1-1, with TRBD1 identical over 7 bases. This CDR3 is 14 amino acids long. CDR1 SGHRS and CDR2 YFSETQ come from the germline V gene. Trimming removed 4 bases from V and 4 bases from J; junction bases left unmatched: 7. The CDR3 reads CASSRNRGGTEAFF. The DNA of the CDR3 is TGCGCCAGCAGCCGAAACAGGGGAGGCACTGAAGCTTTCTTT. Full variable domain (remainder filled in from reference TRBV5-1 and TRBJ1-1): KAGVTQTPRYLIKTRGQQVTLSCSPISGHRSVSWYQQTPGQGLQFLFEYFSETQRNKGNFPGRFSGRQFSNSRSEMNVSTLELGDSALYLCASSRNRGGTEAFFGQGTRLTVV.

This rearrangement joins TRBV14 to TRBJ2-5; 7 nucleotides agree with TRBD1. Trimming took 0 bases from V and 3 from J; bases not matched to a gene: 1. The CDR3 runs 14 residues. CDR1 is SGHDN, CDR2 FVKESK, per germline. The CDR3 sequence is CASSQEDREETQYF. CDR3 bases: TGTGCCAGCAGCCAAGAAGACAGGGAAGAGACCCAGTACTTC.

This rearrangement joins TRBV9 to TRBJ2-3; D unclear. The CDR3 has 15 residues. CDR1 and CDR2 (germline): SGDLS, YYNGEE. V was cut by 0 bases and J by 0 bases, with 8 bases left in between. The CDR3 nucleotides read TGTGCCAGCAGCGTAGGTCCTTCCAGCACAGATACGCAGTATTTT. This translates into CASSVGPSSTDTQYF. Variable domain in full (rest from reference TRBV9 and TRBJ2-3): DSGVTQTPKHLITATGQRVTLRCSPRSGDLSVYWYQQSLDQGLQFLIQYYNGEERAKGNILERFSAQQFPDLHSELNLSSLELGDSALYFCASSVGPSSTDTQYFGPGTRLTVL.

This chain links TRBV6-5 with TRBJ1-2, with 8 bases lining up with TRBD1. Trimming took 5 bases from V and 6 from J; bases not matched to a gene: 5. The CDR3 has 13 amino acids. The V gene's germline CDR1 is MNHEY and CDR2 SVGAGI. The DNA for the CDR3 is TGTGCCAGCAGTCCTCGGACAGGGAATGGCTACACCTTC. This sequence encodes CASSPRTGNGYTF.

The chain has TRBV5-1 and TRBJ2-5; D might be TRBD2 (5 bases). V lost 1 base and J 5 bases, leaving 9 bases between the germline ends. This CDR3 has 13 amino acids. Looked up from germline, CDR1 is SGHRS and CDR2 is YFSETQ. CDR3 nucleotides: TGCGCCAGCAGCTTGCGGGGTGAGGAGACCCAGTACTTC. The encoded protein is CASSLRGEETQYF.

The chain combines TRBV5-6 with TRBJ2-4; D gene ambiguous. V lost 4 bases, J lost 8 bases, and 10 bases lay in between. Germline values: CDR1 SGHDT, CDR2 YYEEEE. The CDR3 loop spans 12 amino acids. CDR3: CASSRTLDIQYF. For the CDR3, the DNA is TGTGCCAGCAGCCGTACATTGGACATTCAGTACTTC.

This sequence joins TRBV10-1 and TRBJ2-3, with no clear D. The length of the CDR3 is 13 residues. V lost 0 bases to trimming and J lost 2 bases, with 3 bases between them. Germline loops: CDR1 WNHNN, CDR2 SYGVQD (reference sequence). This CDR3 is CASSESITDTQYF. DNA for the CDR3: TGCGCCAGCAGTGAGTCTATCACAGATACGCAGTATTTT.

The chain joins TRBV5-1 to TRBJ2-1; D perhaps matches TRBD1 (6 bases). CDR3 size: 15 residues. Germline values: CDR1 SGHRS, CDR2 YFSETQ. V lost 3 bases and J lost 7, with 17 bases in between. Here the CDR3 reads CASSSQGKVGNEQFF. The DNA of the CDR3 is TGCGCCAGCAGCTCTCAGGGGAAAGTGGGAAATGAGCAGTTCTTC.

The genes are TRBV6-1 and TRBJ2-2; D perhaps matches TRBD2 (6 bases). V was clipped by 11 bases and J by 4 bases, with 20 bases between them. Looked up from germline, CDR1 is MNHNS and CDR2 is SASEGT. The CDR3 covers 15 residues. CDR3 DNA: TGTGCCGCGCGGGGTAGGGAGCTTGGCACCGGGGAGCTGTTTTTT. This gives the protein CAARGRELGTGELFF.

The chain carries TRBV7-8 and TRBJ1-2, with D unresolved. Trimming pared 3 bases from V and 6 bases from J, leaving 14 bases between. CDR1 and CDR2 (germline): SGHVS, FQNEAQ. The CDR3 extends over 14 amino acids. CDR3 protein: CASSFGRTADGYTF. The CDR3 DNA follows: TGTGCCAGCAGCTTTGGTAGAACAGCTGATGGCTACACCTTC.

The V gene is TRBV2, the J gene TRBJ2-7, with 7 bases aligning to TRBD1. CDR3 size: 12 residues. Germline CDR1 is SNHLY and CDR2 is FYNNEI. V gave up 6 bases and J gave up 2 bases; unmatched junction bases: 1. The CDR3 nucleotides are TGTGCCAGCAGCCAGGGGGCCTACGAGCAGTACTTC. Its protein is CASSQGAYEQYF.

The CDR3 spells CASSVTDSNNSPLHF. The CDR3, as DNA: TGTGCCAGCAGCGTGACGGACAGTAATAATTCACCCCTCCACTTT. This chain links TRBV9 with TRBJ1-6; D perhaps matches TRBD1 (6 bases). The germline V gene has CDR1 SGDLS and CDR2 YYNGEE. Trimming pared 2 bases from V and 5 bases from J, leaving 11 bases between. The CDR3 has 15 residues. Full variable domain (outside the CDR3, taken from reference TRBV9 and TRBJ1-6): DSGVTQTPKHLITATGQRVTLRCSPRSGDLSVYWYQQSLDQGLQFLIQYYNGEERAKGNILERFSAQQFPDLHSELNLSSLELGDSALYFCASSVTDSNNSPLHFGNGTRLTVT.

The chain is built from TRBV27 and TRBJ1-2; 8 bases are a match to TRBD1. The CDR3 is 14 residues long. V shed 3 bases, J shed 5 bases, and the junction held 5 bases outside the gene matches. Per the germline V gene, CDR1 is MNHEY and CDR2 is SMNVEV (reference sequence). CDR3 region: CASSFSDRGYGYTF. In nucleotides, the CDR3 is TGTGCCAGCAGTTTCTCCGACAGGGGATATGGCTACACCTTC.

CDR3 sequence (DNA): TGTGCCAGCAGCCCGACAGGGAACACTGAAGCTTTCTTT. It translates to CASSPTGNTEAFF. The rearrangement joins TRBV7-9 to TRBJ1-1, with D maybe TRBD1 (6 bases). Trimming removed 5 bases at V and 1 base at J, with 8 bases between. The CDR3 has 13 amino acids. Per germline, CDR1 SEHNR and CDR2 FQNEAQ (reference sequence).

The rearrangement links TRBV9 to TRBJ2-7; 11 bases agree with TRBD2. The germline CDR1 and CDR2 sequences are SGDLS and YYNGEE. CDR3 length: 15 residues. Trimming removed 3 bases from V and 1 base from J; junction bases left unmatched: 3. In DNA, the CDR3 is TGTGCCAGCAGCGCCACTAGCGGGAGATCCTACGAGCAGTACTTC. It yields the protein CASSATSGRSYEQYF. The complete variable domain, with remaining parts taken from reference TRBV9 and TRBJ2-7, reads DSGVTQTPKHLITATGQRVTLRCSPRSGDLSVYWYQQSLDQGLQFLIQYYNGEERAKGNILERFSAQQFPDLHSELNLSSLELGDSALYFCASSATSGRSYEQYFGPGTRLTVT.

The gene calls are TRBV5-4 and TRBJ2-1; D is unclear. Germline V gene data show CDR1 as SGHNT and CDR2 as YYREEE (reference sequence). Trimming left V 0 bases short and J 9 bases short, with 10 bases between. This CDR3 is built from 13 residues. CDR3 protein: CASSLDLYSEQFF. The CDR3 region has the DNA TGTGCCAGCAGCTTGGATCTTTATAGTGAGCAGTTCTTC.